The entry below gives a single TCR beta chain sequence along with its context. Its antigen is not yet known. No base-level quality is on record; no much larger clone is a single base apart. RNA was extracted with the RNeasy kit and about 0.5 to 1 ug was reverse transcribed using random hexamers. The immunoSEQ multiplex PCR assay, which covers 54 Vbeta and 13 Jbeta segments, was used to amplify TCR beta CDR3 regions. PCR amplification bias was corrected by using a synthetic template baseline for primer optimization and computational correction. The authors' pipeline ran thus. Reads were assigned to V, D and J genes according to IMGT and analyzed in immunoSEQ Analyzer, with only productive sequences retained. Clonality was computed as one minus Shannon entropy normalized by log2 of the number of productive unique sequences. For each patient and control, public and private clones were evaluated among the 100 most prevalent clones. Clones were defined as Susac-specific if absent from the healthy and MS cohorts, from approximately 1,100 published viral clones and from other ImmuneACCESS disease sequences. In-frame beta chains were kept once TCRdb had trimmed the public reads at Q25 with fastp and called clones with MiXCR. Each record represents a unique CDR3 protein, reported with the most common genes and DNA among its rows. The V and J calls were not made by the authors but by TCRdb's processing. The table for this sample lists 150,000 to 160,000 distinct CDR3 sequences; just under 95% of them were counted only once. Jointly, the top ten make up more than 0.2% of the sample.

High-throughput TCR beta sequencing profiled peripheral blood CD8+ and CD4+ T cells from healthy donors, Susac syndrome patients and multiple sclerosis patients. The multiple sclerosis controls were treatment-naive patients whose relapsing-remitting disease, either stable or active, fulfilled the revised McDonald criteria. Bulk CD8+ and CD4+ T cells were purified magnetically by negative isolation, whereas CD8+ TEMRA cells were enriched by FACS. Blood was drawn into EDTA tubes, processed within 24 hours, and PBMCs were isolated by density gradient centrifugation. PBMCs intended for TCR sequencing were frozen in liquid nitrogen and were later thawed in a 37 degrees C water bath. The sorted or isolated CD4+, CD8+ and CD8+ TEMRA cells had a purity of 90% or higher. This sample was taken from a study of CD8 T cells in Susac syndrome (dated by TCRdb to the late 2010s). About the full investigation: Whether CD8+ T cell activation and differentiation in Susac syndrome was antigen driven was tested using repertoire sequencing. Clonality of the CD8+ T cell repertoire was compared between more than 10 healthy donors, approximately 14 Susac syndrome patients and about 15 multiple sclerosis patients.

Study-level results and caveats: The study acknowledged that relatively few individuals were included in the TCR sequencing and HLA analysis.

There are 15 amino acids in the CDR3, from cysteine to phenylalanine inclusive. The sequence is cut down to CDR3 DNA, 45 bases in frame from base 1. Looking up the germline V gene yields CDR1 SNHLY and CDR2 FYNNEI. Germline trimming: 1 base from V, 7 bases from J; junction bases outside gene matches: 4. The sequenced material came from CD8+ T cells from PBMCs. The receptor's source is a human donor with multiple sclerosis. This receptor chain uses TRBV2 and TRBJ1-6; 7 nucleotides in the junction match TRBD1. The CDR3 region reads CASSEDQTGNSPLHF. In nucleotides, the sequence is TGTGCCAGCAGTGAAGACCAGACAGGGAATTCACCCCTCCACTTT.